This T cell receptor beta chain was found in a study of identical twins. TCRdb re-called the 5' RACE reads through MiXCR, storing one row per CDR3 protein. The data show 510,000 or so distinct CDR3 sequences, roughly 15% seen once. Per germline, CDR1 MGHRA and CDR2 YSYEKL. V lost 4 bases to trimming and J lost 9 bases, with 16 bases between them. The CDR3 runs to 15 residues. These records were also assigned to another study, of yellow fever vaccine responses in identical twins.

This TCR was sampled from a young woman in good health. The chain uses TRBV4-1 and TRBJ1-6; D is undetermined. Input material: CD4+ T cells sorted from blood. In DNA form, the CDR3 reads TGCGCCAGCAGCCGGGGTTCTGGGCTGAGTTCACCCCTCCACTTT. It codes for CASSRGSGLSSPLHF.